A single sample gave rise to the 12 T cell receptor beta chains below, sequenced in a study of T cell repertoires in cytomegalovirus infection. The antigens these receptors bind are not known. In TCRdb, the reads were re-called with MiXCR into one record per CDR3 protein. Altogether about 350,000 distinct CDR3 sequences are present, about 35% being singletons, with the ten largest covering roughly 14%. Sequences were derived from cultured PBMCs, sampled from culture after CMV antigen stimulation. These receptors were obtained from a human donor in good health (CMV status not recorded). Some clones in this sample may be carry-over from other donors' samples.

This clonotype has only a few counts. The chain carries TRBV11-3 and TRBJ1-1; 7 bases fit TRBD1. This CDR3 contains 12 residues. The J segment lost 5 bases and the V segment lost 9 bases, leaving 6 bases of the junction unmatched. CDR1 is SGHNT, CDR2 YENEEA, per germline. CDR3 region: CASKGQETEAFF. The DNA for the CDR3 is TGTGCCAGTAAAGGACAGGAAACTGAAGCTTTCTTT.

This clonotype occurred a few times. The CDR3 is CASSRYGEDYGYTF. The CDR3 DNA is TGTGCCAGCAGCAGGTATGGAGAAGACTATGGCTACACCTTC. The chain couples TRBV6-5 to TRBJ1-2, with no clear D. V was trimmed by 6 bases and J by 3 bases, leaving 14 bases between them. The CDR3 spans 14 residues. The V gene's germline CDR1 is MNHEY and CDR2 SVGAGI.

This sequence joins TRBV4-3 and TRBJ2-1; 8 positions agree with TRBD2. Germline V lookup: CDR1 LGHNA, CDR2 YSLEER. V gave up 0 bases and J gave up 3 bases; unmatched junction bases: 10. The CDR3 runs 18 residues. DNA of the CDR3: TGCGCCAGCAGCCAAGATCTCTTATTAGCGGGGAACTACAATGAGCAGTTCTTC. Residues: CASSQDLLLAGNYNEQFF.

V gene TRBV7-6 combines with J gene TRBJ2-3; 7 bases line up with TRBD1. V lost 5 bases to trimming and J lost 2 bases; unmatched junction nucleotides: 10. The CDR3 runs 16 residues. Germline V lookup: CDR1 SGHVS, CDR2 FNYEAQ. CDR3 sequence (DNA): TGTGCCAGCAGCCCAAGGGACAGCCCGATCACAGATACGCAGTATTTT. It translates to CASSPRDSPITDTQYF.

The rearrangement links TRBV28 to TRBJ2-5; perhaps D is TRBD1 or TRBD2 (5 bases each). V was pared by 3 bases and J by 0 bases, with 11 bases between. Germline CDR1 reads MDHEN; CDR2 reads SYDVKM. This CDR3 has 15 amino acids. The CDR3 sequence: CASSFWLGDQETQYF. The DNA for the CDR3 is TGTGCCAGCAGTTTCTGGCTGGGGGACCAAGAGACCCAGTACTTC.

The chain couples TRBV6-2 or TRBV6-3 to TRBJ2-5; D unresolved. Germline values: CDR1 MNHEY, CDR2 SVGEGT. The CDR3 is made up of 11 amino acids. Trimming took 7 bases from V and 5 from J, leaving 8 bases between them. The CDR3 sequence: CASTEDETQYF. Here the CDR3 DNA reads TGTGCCAGCACCGAAGACGAGACCCAGTACTTC.

The chain employs TRBV27 and TRBJ2-1; 7 bases are shared with TRBD1. Trimming at V came to 0 bases and at J to 4 bases, leaving 6 bases not matched to a gene. Germline-derived CDR1 and CDR2 are MNHEY and SMNVEV (reference sequence). CDR3 length: 16 amino acids. CDR3 sequence (DNA): TGTGCCAGCAGTTTATCAGCCGGGACAGTTTACAATGAGCAGTTCTTC. Amino acid sequence: CASSLSAGTVYNEQFF.

This clonotype was observed a handful of times. The chain recombines TRBV7-6 with TRBJ2-3; D is uncertain. V was trimmed by 5 bases and J by 6 bases, leaving 15 bases between them. From germline, CDR1 is SGHVS and CDR2 FNYEAQ. CDR3 length equals 14 residues. The CDR3 DNA follows: TGTGCCAGCAGCCTCTGGACCACGACGGATACGCAGTATTTT. This translates into CASSLWTTTDTQYF.

The V gene is TRBV5-4, the J gene TRBJ2-3; 12 bases fit TRBD2. J was trimmed by 5 bases and V by 10 bases; bases with no gene match: 8. Germline V gives CDR1 SGHNT, CDR2 YYREEE (reference sequence). The CDR3 consists of 14 residues. The CDR3 region is CAVRLAGAIDTQYF. The DNA of the CDR3 is TGTGCCGTCCGACTAGCGGGAGCCATAGATACGCAGTATTTT.

This clonotype was counted between two and nine times. The gene calls are TRBV29-1 and TRBJ2-1; tentatively, D is TRBD1 (5 bases). This CDR3 comprises 15 residues. V shed 2 bases and J shed 3 bases, with 14 bases lying between them. Germline values: CDR1 SQVTM, CDR2 ANQGSEA. CDR3 amino acids: CSVEQGYRNYNEQFF. In DNA form, the CDR3 reads TGCAGCGTTGAACAGGGTTACAGGAACTACAATGAGCAGTTCTTC.

The chain joins TRBV30 to TRBJ1-1; possible D gene TRBD1, 6 bases. Trimming removed 3 bases at V and 6 bases at J, with 14 bases between. Germline CDR1 reads GTSNPN; CDR2 reads SVGIG (reference sequence). The CDR3 consists of 13 residues. As DNA, the CDR3 is TGTGCCTGGAGCCGACAGGCTGGGGCTGAAGCTTTCTTT. It is translated as CAWSRQAGAEAFF.

The chain has TRBV4-3 and TRBJ1-1; 7 nucleotides match TRBD1. The germline CDR1 and CDR2 sequences are LGHNA and YSLEER. This CDR3 has 15 amino acids. J was trimmed by 5 bases and V by 0 bases; bases with no gene match: 6. In DNA, the CDR3 is TGCGCCAGCAGCCAAGATGAGGGGGCGAAGACTGAAGCTTTCTTT. The encoded protein is CASSQDEGAKTEAFF.